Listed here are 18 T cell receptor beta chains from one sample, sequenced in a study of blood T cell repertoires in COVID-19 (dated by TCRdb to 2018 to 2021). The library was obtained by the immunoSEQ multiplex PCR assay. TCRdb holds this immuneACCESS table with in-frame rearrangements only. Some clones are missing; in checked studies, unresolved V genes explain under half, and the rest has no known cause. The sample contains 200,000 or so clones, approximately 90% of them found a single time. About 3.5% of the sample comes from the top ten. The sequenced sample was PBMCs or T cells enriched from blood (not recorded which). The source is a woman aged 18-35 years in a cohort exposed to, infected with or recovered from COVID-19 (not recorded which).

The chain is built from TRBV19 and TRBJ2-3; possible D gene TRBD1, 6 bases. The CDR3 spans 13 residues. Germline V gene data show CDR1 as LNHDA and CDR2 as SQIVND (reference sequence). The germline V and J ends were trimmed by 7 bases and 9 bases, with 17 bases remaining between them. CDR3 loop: CASNPPDRRTQYF. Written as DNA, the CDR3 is TGTGCCAGTAATCCGCCTGACAGGAGGACGCAGTATTTT.

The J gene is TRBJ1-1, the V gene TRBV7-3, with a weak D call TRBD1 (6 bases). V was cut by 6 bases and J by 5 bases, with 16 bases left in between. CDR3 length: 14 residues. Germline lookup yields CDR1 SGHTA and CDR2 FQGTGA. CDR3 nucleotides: TGTGCCAGCAGTGTACAGGGAGAAGGTACTGAAGCTTTCTTT. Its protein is CASSVQGEGTEAFF.

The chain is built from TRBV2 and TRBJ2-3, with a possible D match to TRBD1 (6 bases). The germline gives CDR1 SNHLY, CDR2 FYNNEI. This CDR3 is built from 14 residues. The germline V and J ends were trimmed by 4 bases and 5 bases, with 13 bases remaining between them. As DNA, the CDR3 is TGTGCCAGCAGTGCTCAGGGGCCCGGAGATACGCAGTATTTT. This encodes CASSAQGPGDTQYF.

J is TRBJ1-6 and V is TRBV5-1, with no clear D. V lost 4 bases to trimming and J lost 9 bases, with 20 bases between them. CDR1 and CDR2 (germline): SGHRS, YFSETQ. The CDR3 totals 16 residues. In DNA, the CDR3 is TGCGCCAGCAGCCTCAATGACATGACGGTTGGTTCACCCCTCCACTTT. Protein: CASSLNDMTVGSPLHF.

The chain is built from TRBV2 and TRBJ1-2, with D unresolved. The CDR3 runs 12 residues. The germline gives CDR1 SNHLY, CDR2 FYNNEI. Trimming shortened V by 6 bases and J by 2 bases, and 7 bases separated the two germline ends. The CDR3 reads CASRKENYGYTF. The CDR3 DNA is TGTGCCAGCAGGAAGGAGAACTATGGCTACACCTTC.

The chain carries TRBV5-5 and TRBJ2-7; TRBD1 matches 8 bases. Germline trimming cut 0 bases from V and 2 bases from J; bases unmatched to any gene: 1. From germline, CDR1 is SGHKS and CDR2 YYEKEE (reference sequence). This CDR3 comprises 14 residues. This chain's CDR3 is CASSLATGAYEQYF. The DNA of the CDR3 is TGTGCCAGCAGCTTGGCGACAGGGGCCTACGAGCAGTACTTC.

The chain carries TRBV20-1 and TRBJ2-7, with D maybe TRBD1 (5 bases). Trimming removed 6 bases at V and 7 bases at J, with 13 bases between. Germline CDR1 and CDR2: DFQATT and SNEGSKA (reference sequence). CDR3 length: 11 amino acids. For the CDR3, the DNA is TGCAGTGCCTGGGCAGGGTATGAGCAGTACTTC. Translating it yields CSAWAGYEQYF.

The CDR3 nucleotides are TGTGCCAGCCTGGAGGAGGGGCGTAAGGAGACCCAGTACTTC. It translates to CASLEEGRKETQYF. The chain couples TRBV2 to TRBJ2-5; D is possibly TRBD2 (6 bases). From germline, CDR1 is SNHLY and CDR2 FYNNEI. Trimming removed 8 bases at V and 5 bases at J, with 18 bases between. This CDR3 spans 14 amino acids.

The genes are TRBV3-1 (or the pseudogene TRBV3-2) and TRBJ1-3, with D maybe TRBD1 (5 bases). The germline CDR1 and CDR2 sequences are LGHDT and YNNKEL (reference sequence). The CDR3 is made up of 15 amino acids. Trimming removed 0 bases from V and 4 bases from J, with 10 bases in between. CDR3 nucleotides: TGTGCCAGCAGCCAAGAAATAGGGGCCGGAAACACCATATATTTT. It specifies CASSQEIGAGNTIYF.

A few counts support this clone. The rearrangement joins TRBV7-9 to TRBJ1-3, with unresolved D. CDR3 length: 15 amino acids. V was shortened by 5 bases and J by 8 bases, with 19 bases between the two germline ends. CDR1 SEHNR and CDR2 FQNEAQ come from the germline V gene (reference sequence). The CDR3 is CASSPSTRLSDTIYF. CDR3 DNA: TGTGCCAGCAGCCCCTCTACGAGACTGAGCGACACCATATATTTT.

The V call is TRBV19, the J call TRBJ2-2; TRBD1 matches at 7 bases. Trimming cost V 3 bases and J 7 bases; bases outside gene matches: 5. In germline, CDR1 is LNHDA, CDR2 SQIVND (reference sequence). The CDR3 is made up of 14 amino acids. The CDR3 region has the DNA TGTGCCAGTAGTATGGGGACAGAGGGCGGGGAGCTGTTTTTT. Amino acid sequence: CASSMGTEGGELFF.

The CDR3 nucleotides read TGTGCCAGTAGTATTAGGAGGGGACTAGCCAAAAACATTCAGTACTTC. As protein: CASSIRRGLAKNIQYF. The chain is built from TRBV19 and TRBJ2-4, with a tentative D call TRBD2 (6 bases). In germline, CDR1 is LNHDA, CDR2 SQIVND (reference sequence). Trimming removed 3 bases at V and 0 bases at J, with 12 bases between. There are 16 residues in the CDR3.

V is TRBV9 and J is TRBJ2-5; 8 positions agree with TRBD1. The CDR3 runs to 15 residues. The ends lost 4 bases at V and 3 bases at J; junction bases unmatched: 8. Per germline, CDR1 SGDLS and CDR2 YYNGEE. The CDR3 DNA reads TGTGCCAGCAGCACGGGCAGGGGGCGGGAAGAGACCCAGTACTTC. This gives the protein CASSTGRGREETQYF.

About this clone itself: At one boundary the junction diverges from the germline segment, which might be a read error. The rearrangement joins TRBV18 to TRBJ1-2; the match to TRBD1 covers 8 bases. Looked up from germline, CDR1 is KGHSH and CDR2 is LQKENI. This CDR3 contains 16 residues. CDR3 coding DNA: TGTGCCAGCTCGCCACCGACAGGGGACTCTTACTATGGCTACACCTTC. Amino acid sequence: CASSPPTGDSYYGYTF.

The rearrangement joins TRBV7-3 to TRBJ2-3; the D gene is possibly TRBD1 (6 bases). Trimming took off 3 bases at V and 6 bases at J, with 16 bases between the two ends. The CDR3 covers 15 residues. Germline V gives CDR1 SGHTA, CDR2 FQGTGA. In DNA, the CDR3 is TGTGCCAGCAGCTTGGACCGAGGGGGTTGGGATACGCAGTATTTT. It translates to CASSLDRGGWDTQYF.

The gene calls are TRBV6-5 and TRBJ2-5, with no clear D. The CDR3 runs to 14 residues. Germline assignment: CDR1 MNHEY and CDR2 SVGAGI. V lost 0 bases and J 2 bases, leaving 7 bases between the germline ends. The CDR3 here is CASSYSGPQETQYF. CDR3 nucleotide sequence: TGTGCCAGCAGTTACTCGGGCCCGCAAGAGACCCAGTACTTC.

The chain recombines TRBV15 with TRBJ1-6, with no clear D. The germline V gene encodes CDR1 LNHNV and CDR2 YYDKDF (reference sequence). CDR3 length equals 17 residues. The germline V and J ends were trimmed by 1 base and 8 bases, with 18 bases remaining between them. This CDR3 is CATSRGYRAGKDSPLHF. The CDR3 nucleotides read TGTGCCACCAGCAGAGGGTATAGAGCGGGGAAGGATTCACCCCTCCACTTT.

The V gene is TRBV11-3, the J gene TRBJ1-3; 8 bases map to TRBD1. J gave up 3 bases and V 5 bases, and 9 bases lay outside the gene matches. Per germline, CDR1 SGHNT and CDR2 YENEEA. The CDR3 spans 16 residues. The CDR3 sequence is CASSLRQGQGGNTIYF. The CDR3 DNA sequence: TGTGCCAGCAGCCTCCGACAGGGGCAGGGTGGAAACACCATATATTTT.